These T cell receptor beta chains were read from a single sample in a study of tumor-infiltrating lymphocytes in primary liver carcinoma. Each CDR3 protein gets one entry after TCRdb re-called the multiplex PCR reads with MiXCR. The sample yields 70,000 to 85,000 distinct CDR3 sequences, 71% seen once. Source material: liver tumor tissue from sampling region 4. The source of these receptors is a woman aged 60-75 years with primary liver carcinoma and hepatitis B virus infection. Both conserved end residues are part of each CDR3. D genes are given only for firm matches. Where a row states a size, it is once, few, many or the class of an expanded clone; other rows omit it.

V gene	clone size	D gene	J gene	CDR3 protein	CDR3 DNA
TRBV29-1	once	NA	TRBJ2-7	CSVEDSGTPLYKQYF	TGCAGCGTTGAAGACTCCGGGACTCCCCTGTACAAACAGTACTTC
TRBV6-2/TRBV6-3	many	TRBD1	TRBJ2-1	CASSYLIGDRGHNEQFF	TGTGCCAGCAGTTACCTTATAGGGGACAGGGGTCACAATGAGCAGTTCTTC
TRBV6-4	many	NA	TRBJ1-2	CASTPDQGEGIHGYTF	TGTGCCAGCACTCCTGACCAGGGTGAGGGTATACATGGCTACACCTTC
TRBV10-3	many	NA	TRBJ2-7	CATTDTQGGEQYF	TGTGCCACCACGGACACCCAGGGGGGCGAGCAGTACTTC
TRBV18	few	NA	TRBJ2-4	CASSPRDLAKNIQYF	TGTGCCAGCTCACCACGGGACCTAGCCAAAAACATTCAGTACTTC
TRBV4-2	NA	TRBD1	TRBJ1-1	CASSQEGATDRGRITETFF	TGTGCCAGCAGCCAAGAGGGGGCTACGGACAGGGGGCGTATCACTGAAACCTTCTTT
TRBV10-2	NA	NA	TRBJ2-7	CASRQELGGHYEQYF	TGCGCCAGTAGACAGGAACTTGGCGGCCACTACGAGCAGTACTTC
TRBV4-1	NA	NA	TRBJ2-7	CASSEVALPVYEQYF	TGCGCCAGCAGCGAAGTTGCGCTTCCGGTCTACGAGCAGTACTTC
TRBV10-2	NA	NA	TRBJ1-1	CASSVNIEAFF	TGTGCCAGCAGTGTTAACATTGAAGCTTTCTTT
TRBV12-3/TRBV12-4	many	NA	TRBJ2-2	CASSFTRGSGELFF	TGTGCCAGCAGTTTCACTAGAGGGTCGGGGGAGCTGTTTTTT
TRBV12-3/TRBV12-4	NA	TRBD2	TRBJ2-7	CASRSTSRVTYEQYF	TGTGCTAGCAGGTCGACTAGCAGGGTGACCTACGAGCAGTACTTC
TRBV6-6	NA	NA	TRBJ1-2	CARTELRGYGYAF	TGTGCCAGAACCGAATTACGGGGCTATGGCTACGCCTTC
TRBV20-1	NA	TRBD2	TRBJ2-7	CSARDTLAGGNSYEQYF	TGCAGTGCTAGAGATACCCTAGCGGGAGGGAACTCCTACGAGCAGTACTTC
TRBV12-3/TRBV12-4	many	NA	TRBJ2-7	CASSGSRSEQYF	TGTGCCAGCAGTGGTTCACGTTCCGAGCAGTACTTC
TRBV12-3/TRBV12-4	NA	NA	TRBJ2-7	CASSQETRGRNVQYF	TGTGCCAGCAGCCAAGAAACGAGAGGTCGGAACGTGCAGTACTTC
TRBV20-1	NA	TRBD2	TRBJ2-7	CSAQRTSGSFEQYF	TGCAGTGCACAAAGGACTAGCGGAAGCTTCGAGCAGTACTTC
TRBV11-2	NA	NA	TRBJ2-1	CASSLHARGVGQLF	TGTGCCAGCAGCTTACACGCTAGGGGGGTTGGGCAGCTCTTC
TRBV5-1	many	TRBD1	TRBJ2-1	CASSPEPGGDRGRNEQFF	TGCGCCAGCAGCCCGGAACCCGGTGGGGACAGGGGGCGCAATGAGCAGTTCTTC
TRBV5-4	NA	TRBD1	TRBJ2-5	CASSPRGRQETQCF	TGTGCCAGCAGCCCCAGGGGGAGACAAGAGACCCAGTGCTTC
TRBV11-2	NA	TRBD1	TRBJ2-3	CAGSLWTGGDTEYF	TGTGCCGGCAGCTTGTGGACAGGGGGCGATACGGAGTATTTC
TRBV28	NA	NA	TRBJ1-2	CASSLWRAGSSGINYGYTF	TGTGCCAGTAGTTTATGGAGGGCAGGCAGCTCAGGGATTAACTATGGCTACACCTTC
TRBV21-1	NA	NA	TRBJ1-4	CASSKDPPSDRRHKKLFF	TGTGCCAGCAGCAAAGACCCACCTAGCGACCGACGCCATAAAAAACTGTTTTTT
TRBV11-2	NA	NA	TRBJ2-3	CASSLSKGRRSTDTDYF	TGTGCCAGCAGCTTATCAAAGGGGAGAAGGAGCACAGATACGGACTATTTT
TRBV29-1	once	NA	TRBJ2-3	CSIEALGRVGVSTDTDYF	TGCAGCATTGAAGCGTTGGGCAGGGTGGGGGTTAGCACAGATACGGACTATTTT
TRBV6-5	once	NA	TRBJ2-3	CANSFLTGSDTQYF	TGTGCCAACAGTTTCCTGACGGGGTCAGATACGCAGTATTTT
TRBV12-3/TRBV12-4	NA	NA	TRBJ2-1	CASSTLPSGERFF	TGTGCCAGCAGTACCCTCCCAAGCGGCGAGCGTTTCTTC
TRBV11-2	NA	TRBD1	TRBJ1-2	CASSLNRGFYEYTF	TGTGCCAGTAGCTTAAACAGGGGATTCTATGAGTACACCTTC
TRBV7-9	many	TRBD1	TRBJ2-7	CASSRGTGGNEQYF	TGTGCCAGCAGCAGGGGGACAGGGGGAAACGAGCAGTACTTC
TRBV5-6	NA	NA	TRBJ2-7	CASSLFWWESDEQYF	TGTGCCAGTAGCTTGTTCTGGTGGGAGAGTGACGAGCAGTACTTC
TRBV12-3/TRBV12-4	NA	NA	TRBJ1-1	CASVVGTGIEAFF	TGTGCCAGCGTTGTGGGGACGGGAATTGAAGCTTTCTTT
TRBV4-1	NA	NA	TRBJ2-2	CASSLPPPGELSF	TGCGCCAGCAGTCTCCCCCCACCCGGGGAGCTGTCTTTT
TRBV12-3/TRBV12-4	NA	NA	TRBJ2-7	CASSLVHGGEQYF	TGTGCCAGCAGTTTAGTACATGGGGGCGAGCAGTACTTC